The 16 T cell receptor beta chains in this list originate from one sample, sequenced in a study of blood T cell repertoires in COVID-19. Sequencing used immunoSEQ multiplex PCR; TCRdb keeps in-frame clones, though not all of them. This table has hundreds of thousands of clones, 90% appearing once. The specimen was PBMCs or T cells enriched from blood (not recorded which). The receptors were sampled from a woman between 18 and 29 years old with acute COVID-19.

This clone was seen more than once but under ten times. V and J are TRBV19 and TRBJ2-2, with TRBD1 matching over 8 bases. The V gene's germline CDR1 is LNHDA and CDR2 SQIVND (reference sequence). V trimming: 3 bases; J trimming: 7 bases; junction bases outside the gene matches: 7. The CDR3 consists of 15 residues. CDR3 DNA sequence: TGTGCCAGTAGTATCAGGACAGGGTTGTACGGGGAGCTGTTTTTT. Protein: CASSIRTGLYGELFF.

The chain carries TRBV7-9 and TRBJ2-1; 7 bases agree with TRBD2. The junction had 9 bases not matched to a gene; V was cut back by 0 bases and J by 13 bases. There are 14 residues in the CDR3. CDR1 and CDR2 from the germline V gene are SEHNR and FQNEAQ (reference sequence). DNA of the CDR3: TGTGCCAGCAGCTTAGCGCTGCCTAGCGGAGGCCAGTTCTTC. Protein: CASSLALPSGGQFF.

The chain joins TRBV6-5 to TRBJ2-1; 7 bases are a match to TRBD2. Unmatched junction bases numbered 4, after V lost 2 bases and J lost 0 bases. Per the germline V gene, CDR1 is MNHEY and CDR2 is SVGAGI. The CDR3 sequence is 16 residues long. CDR3 nucleotide sequence: TGTGCCAGCAGTTACGCATCTAGCGGCTCCTACAATGAGCAGTTCTTC. It codes for CASSYASSGSYNEQFF.

V is TRBV30 and J is TRBJ1-4; D gene unclear. This CDR3 is built from 12 residues. V lost 3 bases, J lost 2 bases, and 4 bases lay in between. Germline CDR1 and CDR2: GTSNPN and SVGIG (reference sequence). The CDR3 DNA is TGTGCCTGGAGGAGGACTAATGAAAAACTGTTTTTT. Translated: CAWRRTNEKLFF.

This clone was observed a handful of times. The chain links TRBV6-2 or TRBV6-3 to TRBJ2-7; TRBD2 aligns across 15 bases. The CDR3 is made up of 15 amino acids. Germline V CDR1 and CDR2: MNHEY, SVGEGT. Germline trimming cut 6 bases from V and 4 bases from J; bases unmatched to any gene: 4. CDR3 sequence reads: CASSRGTSGGYEQYF. DNA for the CDR3: TGTGCCAGCAGCCGCGGGACTAGCGGGGGGTACGAGCAGTACTTC.

This clone was counted a single time. The chain recombines TRBV25-1 with TRBJ1-2; 10 nucleotides agree with TRBD1. The CDR3 is 18 amino acids. The germline V gene has CDR1 MGHDK and CDR2 SYGVNS. The V and J ends lost 4 bases and 5 bases, in that order; junction bases with no gene match: 16. CDR3 in amino acids: CASSGRPGTGAKLYGYTF. The CDR3 DNA reads TGTGCCAGCAGTGGGAGACCCGGGACAGGGGCCAAACTTTATGGCTACACCTTC.

This clone was observed a handful of times. The rearrangement joins TRBV7-9 to TRBJ1-5, with 7 bases lining up with TRBD1. After removal of 6 bases from V and 10 bases from J, the junction contained 9 bases not matched to a gene. In germline, CDR1 is SEHNR, CDR2 FQNEAQ (reference sequence). The CDR3 length is 13 residues. CDR3 nucleotide sequence: TGTGCCAGCAGTCTATCGACAGGGCCTCCCCAGCATTTT. It is translated as CASSLSTGPPQHF.

J is TRBJ2-2 and V is TRBV14, with 9 bases that match TRBD2. This CDR3 is built from 17 residues. The V gene end was trimmed by 5 bases and the J gene end by 6 bases; junction bases not matched to a gene: 13. Germline V lookup: CDR1 SGHDN, CDR2 FVKESK. The CDR3 nucleotides are TGTGCCAGCAGCAGCTTTCTCCCAGCGGGAGGCCCCGGGGAGCTGTTTTTT. This sequence encodes CASSSFLPAGGPGELFF.

The CDR3 bases are TGTGCCAGCAGCCCGTGGACTAGCGGGGGCTCCTACGAGCAGTACTTC. Protein product: CASSPWTSGGSYEQYF. The rearrangement joins TRBV5-4 to TRBJ2-7, with 13 bases fitting TRBD2. The CDR3 consists of 16 residues. CDR1 and CDR2 from the germline V gene are SGHNT and YYREEE (reference sequence). Trimming removed 4 bases from V and 0 bases from J; junction bases left unmatched: 4.

The chain couples TRBV7-9 to TRBJ2-3, with D perhaps TRBD1 (6 bases). This CDR3 region has 17 residues. Per the germline V gene, CDR1 is SEHNR and CDR2 is FQNEAQ (reference sequence). V shed 1 base and J shed 0 bases, with 14 bases lying between them. The CDR3 region has the DNA TGTGCCAGCAGCTTAGATTCAGGGGCCCTTAGCACAGATACGCAGTATTTT. Amino acid sequence: CASSLDSGALSTDTQYF.

The gene calls are TRBV5-8 and TRBJ2-1; maybe TRBD2 (5 bases). CDR3 length: 14 amino acids. V lost 0 bases and J 10 bases, leaving 14 bases between the germline ends. The germline CDR1 and CDR2 sequences are SGHTS and YDEGEE. The CDR3 DNA is TGTGCCAGCAGCTTGGAGGACTTCCCGATAGAGCAGTTCTTC. Residues: CASSLEDFPIEQFF.

The genes are TRBV7-9 and TRBJ2-2, with 9 nucleotides matching TRBD1. V dropped 4 bases and J dropped 5; count of bases not matched to a gene: 5. Germline V gene sequence: CDR1 SEHNR, CDR2 FQNEAQ (reference sequence). This CDR3 has 15 residues. The CDR3 coding sequence is TGTGCCAGCAGCTACACAGGGGGCAGGACCGGGGAGCTGTTTTTT. The encoded protein is CASSYTGGRTGELFF.

The chain is built from TRBV27 and TRBJ1-3; no reliable D call. Germline V gives CDR1 MNHEY, CDR2 SMNVEV (reference sequence). The CDR3 covers 13 residues. V was pared by 5 bases and J by 0 bases, with 5 bases between. The CDR3 is CASSQDSGNTIYF. The CDR3 coding sequence is TGTGCCAGCAGTCAGGACTCTGGAAACACCATATATTTT.

The chain couples TRBV4-3 to TRBJ2-1; 8 positions agree with TRBD2. The CDR3 extends over 18 amino acids. The V gene's germline CDR1 is LGHNA and CDR2 YSLEER. V lost 1 base to trimming and J lost 4 bases; unmatched junction nucleotides: 12. CDR3 DNA sequence: TGCGCCAGCAGCCAAGTAGGGTCGGGACTAGGAGTATACAATGAGCAGTTCTTC. It codes for CASSQVGSGLGVYNEQFF.

This chain connects TRBV12-3 or TRBV12-4 to TRBJ1-3; possible D gene TRBD1, 5 bases. The V gene lost 6 bases and the J gene lost 3 bases, with 9 bases spanning the gap. This CDR3 region has 13 residues. CDR3: CASRGRSGNTIYF. DNA for the CDR3: TGTGCCAGCAGGGGGCGGAGTGGAAACACCATATATTTT.

The chain is built from TRBV20-1 and TRBJ2-7; tentatively, D is TRBD2 (6 bases). This CDR3 comprises 11 residues. The V gene's germline CDR1 is DFQATT and CDR2 SNEGSKA (reference sequence). Trimming took 5 bases from V and 2 from J, leaving 7 bases between them. CDR3 nucleotide sequence: TGCAGTGCTGGCGGGACCTACGAGCAGTACTTC. Its translation: CSAGGTYEQYF.